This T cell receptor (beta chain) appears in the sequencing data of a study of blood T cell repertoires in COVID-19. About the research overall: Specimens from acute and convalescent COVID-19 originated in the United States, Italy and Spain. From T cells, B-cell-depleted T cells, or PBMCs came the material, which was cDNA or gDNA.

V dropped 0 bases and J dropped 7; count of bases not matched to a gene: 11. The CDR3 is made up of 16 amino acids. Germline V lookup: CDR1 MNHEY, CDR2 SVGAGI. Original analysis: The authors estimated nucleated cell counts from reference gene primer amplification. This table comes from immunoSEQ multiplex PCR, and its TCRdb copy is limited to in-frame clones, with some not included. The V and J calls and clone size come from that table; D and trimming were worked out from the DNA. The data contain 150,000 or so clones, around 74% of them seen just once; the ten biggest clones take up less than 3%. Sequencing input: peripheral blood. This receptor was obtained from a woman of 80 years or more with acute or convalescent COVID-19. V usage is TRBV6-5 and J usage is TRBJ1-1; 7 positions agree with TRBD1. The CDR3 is CASSYSWPGGGLEAFF. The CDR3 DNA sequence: TGTGCCAGCAGTTACTCCTGGCCAGGGGGAGGCCTTGAAGCTTTCTTT.